The rows below give T cell receptor beta chains drawn from one sample of a study of blood T cell repertoires in COVID-19. Clones were sequenced by immunoSEQ multiplex PCR, and TCRdb holds only the in-frame ones, with some missing. In the table there are around 370,000 clones, 70% to 90% of which are singletons. Material for sequencing was PBMCs or T cells enriched from blood (not recorded which). The source is a woman aged 18-29 years who had recovered from COVID-19. CDR3s include the opening cysteine and the closing phenylalanine or tryptophan. The order of the fields is D gene, clone size, J gene, V gene, CDR3 protein, CDR3 DNA. A D gene is named only where the DNA matches it firmly. Not every row has a clone size; where given, it reads once, few, many or a size class.

>-|-|TRBJ2-7|TRBV29-1
CSVASDISYEQYF
TGCAGCGTTGCCTCGGACATCAGCTACGAGCAGTACTTC
>-|-|TRBJ1-5|TRBV19
CASSGSPNQPQHF
TGTGCCAGTAGCGGGTCCCCCAATCAGCCCCAGCATTTT
>-|-|TRBJ2-7|TRBV6-5
CATTTPRDPTYEQYF
TGTGCCACCACAACCCCCAGGGATCCTACCTACGAGCAGTACTTC
>TRBD1|-|TRBJ1-2|TRBV5-1
CASAGQGKIYGYTF
TGCGCCAGCGCGGGACAGGGGAAAATCTATGGCTACACCTTC
>TRBD1|once|TRBJ2-5|TRBV19
CASGQGQETQYF
TGTGCCAGTGGACAGGGTCAAGAGACCCAGTACTTC
>-|-|TRBJ1-2|TRBV3-1/TRBV3-2
CASSQVKQGVGGYTF
TGTGCCAGCAGCCAAGTAAAACAGGGCGTAGGTGGCTACACCTTC
>-|-|TRBJ1-4|TRBV3-1/TRBV3-2
CASGARATNEKLFF
TGTGCCAGCGGGGCAAGGGCAACTAATGAAAAACTGTTTTTT
>-|-|TRBJ1-4|TRBV7-9
CASTEGSVNNEKLFF
TGTGCCAGCACCGAGGGAAGCGTAAATAATGAAAAACTGTTTTTT
>-|-|TRBJ1-3|TRBV6-1
CASSANSVHPGNTIYF
TGTGCCAGCAGTGCCAACTCGGTCCATCCTGGAAACACCATATATTTT
>-|-|TRBJ1-1|TRBV6-5
CASSYNRAGDTEAFF
TGTGCCAGCAGTTATAACAGGGCGGGGGACACTGAAGCTTTCTTT
>TRBD1|-|TRBJ1-6|TRBV7-3
CASRQGNSPLHF
TGTGCCAGCCGACAGGGGAATTCACCCCTCCACTTT
>TRBD1|-|TRBJ2-7|TRBV19
CASSIGVDRGVYEQYF
TGTGCCAGTAGTATCGGAGTAGACAGGGGGGTCTACGAGCAGTACTTC
>TRBD1|-|TRBJ1-1|TRBV6-2/TRBV6-3
CASSYTGGSNTEAFF
TGTGCCAGCAGTTACACAGGGGGAAGTAACACTGAAGCTTTCTTT
>TRBD2|-|TRBJ2-2|TRBV28
CASSFRGGARTGELFF
TGTGCCAGCAGTTTCCGGGGGGGGGCACGCACCGGGGAGCTGTTTTTT
>TRBD1|once|TRBJ1-2|TRBV4-1
CASSQDQQGASYGYTF
TGCGCCAGCAGCCAAGATCAACAGGGGGCGAGCTATGGCTACACCTTC
>TRBD1|-|TRBJ1-2|TRBV5-1
CASSFPGTDYGYTF
TGCGCCAGCAGCTTCCCCGGGACAGATTATGGCTACACCTTC
>TRBD1|-|TRBJ2-5|TRBV6-5
CASTLGQGHAETQYF
TGTGCCAGCACCCTCGGACAGGGGCATGCGGAGACCCAGTACTTC
>-|-|TRBJ2-5|TRBV19
CASSPYAGRSQETQYF
TGTGCCAGTAGTCCTTATGCGGGACGGTCCCAAGAGACCCAGTACTTC
>-|-|TRBJ1-2|TRBV4-1
CASRNRGGAGGYTF
TGCGCCAGCAGGAATCGAGGGGGGGCGGGTGGCTACACCTTC
>TRBD1|once|TRBJ2-2|TRBV29-1
CSVGGQGYPGELFF
TGCAGCGTAGGGGGACAGGGGTATCCCGGGGAGCTGTTTTTT
>-|-|TRBJ1-3|TRBV5-1
CASSLSDSGNTIYF
TGCGCCAGCAGCTTATCAGACTCTGGAAACACCATATATTTT
>TRBD1|-|TRBJ1-1|TRBV2
CASRSTGHTEAFF
TGTGCCAGCCGGTCGACAGGGCACACTGAAGCTTTCTTT
>-|-|TRBJ2-2|TRBV4-2
CASSQGHPTGELFF
TGTGCCAGCAGCCAAGGGCATCCCACCGGGGAGCTGTTTTTT
>TRBD1|-|TRBJ2-1|TRBV7-7
CASSRRGSSHEQFF
TGTGCTAGCAGTCGCAGGGGGAGTTCCCATGAGCAGTTCTTC
>-|-|TRBJ2-1|TRBV4-1
CASSQESTSYHEQFF
TGCGCCAGCAGCCAAGAAAGTACTAGCTACCATGAGCAGTTCTTC